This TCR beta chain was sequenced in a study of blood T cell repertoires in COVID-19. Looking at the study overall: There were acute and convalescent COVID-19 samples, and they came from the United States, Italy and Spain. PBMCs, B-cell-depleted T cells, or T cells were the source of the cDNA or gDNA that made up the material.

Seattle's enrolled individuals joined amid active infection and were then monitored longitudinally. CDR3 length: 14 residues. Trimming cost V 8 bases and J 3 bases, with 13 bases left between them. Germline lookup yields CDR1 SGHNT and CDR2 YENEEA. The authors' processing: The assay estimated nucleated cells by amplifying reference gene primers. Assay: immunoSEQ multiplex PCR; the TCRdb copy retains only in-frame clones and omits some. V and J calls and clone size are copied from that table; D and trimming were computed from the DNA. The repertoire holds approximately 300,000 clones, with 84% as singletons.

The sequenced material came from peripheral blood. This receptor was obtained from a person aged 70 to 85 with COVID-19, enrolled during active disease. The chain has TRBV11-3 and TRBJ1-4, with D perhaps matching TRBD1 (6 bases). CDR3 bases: TGTGCCAGCGGGGGGGCAGCCCCTAATGAAAAACTGTTTTTT. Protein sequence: CASGGAAPNEKLFF.